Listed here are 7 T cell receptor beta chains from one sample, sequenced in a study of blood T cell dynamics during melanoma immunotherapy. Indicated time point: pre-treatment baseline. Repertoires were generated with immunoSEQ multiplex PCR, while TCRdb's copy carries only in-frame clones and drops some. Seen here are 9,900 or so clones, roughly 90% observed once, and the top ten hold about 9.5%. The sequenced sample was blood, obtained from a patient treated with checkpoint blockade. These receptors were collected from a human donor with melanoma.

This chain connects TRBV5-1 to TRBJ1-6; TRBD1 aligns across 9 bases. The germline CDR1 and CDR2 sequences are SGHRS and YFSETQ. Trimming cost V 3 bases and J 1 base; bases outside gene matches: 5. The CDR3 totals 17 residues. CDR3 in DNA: TGCGCCAGCAGCTCCCGGGACAGGGAATCCTATAATTCACCCCTCCACTTT. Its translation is CASSSRDRESYNSPLHF. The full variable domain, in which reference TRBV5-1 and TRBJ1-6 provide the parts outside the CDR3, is KAGVTQTPRYLIKTRGQQVTLSCSPISGHRSVSWYQQTPGQGLQFLFEYFSETQRNKGNFPGRFSGRQFSNSRSEMNVSTLELGDSALYLCASSSRDRESYNSPLHFGNGTRLTVT.

CDR3 DNA sequence: TGTGCCAGCAGTTACCAGGCCCCCTGGGCCGGGGAGACCCAGTACTTC. As protein: CASSYQAPWAGETQYF. J is TRBJ2-5 and V is TRBV6-5; D is unresolved. Germline CDR1 and CDR2: MNHEY and SVGAGI. The CDR3 runs to 16 residues. V lost 2 bases and J lost 5, with 18 bases in between.

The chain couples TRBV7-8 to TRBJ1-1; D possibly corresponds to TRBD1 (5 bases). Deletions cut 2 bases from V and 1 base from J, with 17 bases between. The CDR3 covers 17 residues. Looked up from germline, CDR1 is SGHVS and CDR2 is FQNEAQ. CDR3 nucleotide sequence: TGTGCCAGCAGCTTAAGAACCCCCGGCCAGGGGAACACTGAAGCTTTCTTT. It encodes CASSLRTPGQGNTEAFF.

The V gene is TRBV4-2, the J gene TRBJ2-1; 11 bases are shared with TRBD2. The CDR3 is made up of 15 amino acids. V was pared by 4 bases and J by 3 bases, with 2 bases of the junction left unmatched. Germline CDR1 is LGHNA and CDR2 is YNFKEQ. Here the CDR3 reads CASSRTSGSYNEQFF. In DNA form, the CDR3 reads TGTGCCAGCAGCCGCACTAGCGGGAGCTACAATGAGCAGTTCTTC.

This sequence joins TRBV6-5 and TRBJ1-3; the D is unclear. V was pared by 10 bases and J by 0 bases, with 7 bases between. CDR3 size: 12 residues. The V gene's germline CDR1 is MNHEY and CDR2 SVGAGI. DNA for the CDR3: TGTGCCACCGAAGGCTCTGGAAACACCATATATTTT. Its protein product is CATEGSGNTIYF.

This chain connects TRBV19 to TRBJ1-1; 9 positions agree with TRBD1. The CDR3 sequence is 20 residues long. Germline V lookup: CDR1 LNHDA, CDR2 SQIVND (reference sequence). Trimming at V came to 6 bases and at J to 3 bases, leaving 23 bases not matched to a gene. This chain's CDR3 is CASRLTEGTGKSREDTEAFF. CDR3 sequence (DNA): TGTGCCAGTAGGCTCACGGAGGGGACAGGGAAAAGTAGAGAAGACACTGAAGCTTTCTTT.

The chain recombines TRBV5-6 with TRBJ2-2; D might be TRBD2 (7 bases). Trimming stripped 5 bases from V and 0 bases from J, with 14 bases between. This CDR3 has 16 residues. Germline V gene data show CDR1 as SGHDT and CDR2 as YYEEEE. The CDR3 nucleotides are TGTGCCAGCAGGCGGGAGACAGGAACGAACACCGGGGAGCTGTTTTTT. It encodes CASRRETGTNTGELFF.